The present T cell receptor beta chain was sequenced within a study of shared clonotypes between healthy human individuals. Study-wide points: In having few donors, the study represented limited genetic and exposure-history diversity.

Germline V gene sequence: CDR1 MNHNS, CDR2 SASEGT. Trimming cost V 3 bases and J 1 base, with 5 bases left between them. The CDR3 sequence is 13 residues long. On this clone: Its antigen remains unidentified.

Clones were sequenced by immunoSEQ multiplex PCR, and TCRdb holds only the in-frame ones, with some missing. The sample gives 400,000 to 600,000 clones, around 79% of which show up once; around 12% is in the top ten. The TCR sequence derives from a woman aged 40 to 50 in good health. Some clones in this sample may be carry-over from other donors' samples. Sequencing input: PBMCs. V gene TRBV6-1 combines with J gene TRBJ2-3; D is ambiguous. The CDR3 loop is CASSDFRTDTQYF. CDR3 nucleotides: TGTGCCAGCAGTGACTTCCGCACAGATACGCAGTATTTT.